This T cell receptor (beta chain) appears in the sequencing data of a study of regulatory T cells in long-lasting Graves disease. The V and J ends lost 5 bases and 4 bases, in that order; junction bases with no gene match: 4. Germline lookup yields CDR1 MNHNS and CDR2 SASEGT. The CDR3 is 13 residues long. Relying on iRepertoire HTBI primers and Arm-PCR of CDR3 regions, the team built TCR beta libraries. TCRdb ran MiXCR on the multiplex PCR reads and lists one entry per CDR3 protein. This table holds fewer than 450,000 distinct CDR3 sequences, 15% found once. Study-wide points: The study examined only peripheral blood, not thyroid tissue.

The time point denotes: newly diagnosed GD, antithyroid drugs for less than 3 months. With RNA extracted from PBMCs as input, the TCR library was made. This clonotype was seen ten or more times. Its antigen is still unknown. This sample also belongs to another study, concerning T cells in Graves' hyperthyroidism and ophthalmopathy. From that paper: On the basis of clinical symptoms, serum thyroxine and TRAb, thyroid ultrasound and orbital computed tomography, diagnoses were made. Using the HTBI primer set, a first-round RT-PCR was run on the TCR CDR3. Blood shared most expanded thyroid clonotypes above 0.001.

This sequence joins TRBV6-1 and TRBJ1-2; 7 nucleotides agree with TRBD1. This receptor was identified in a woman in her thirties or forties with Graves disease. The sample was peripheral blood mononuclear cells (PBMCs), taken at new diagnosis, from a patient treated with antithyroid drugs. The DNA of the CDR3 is TGTGCCAGCAGTAGGGGGCCAGCCTATGGCTACACCTTC. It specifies CASSRGPAYGYTF.